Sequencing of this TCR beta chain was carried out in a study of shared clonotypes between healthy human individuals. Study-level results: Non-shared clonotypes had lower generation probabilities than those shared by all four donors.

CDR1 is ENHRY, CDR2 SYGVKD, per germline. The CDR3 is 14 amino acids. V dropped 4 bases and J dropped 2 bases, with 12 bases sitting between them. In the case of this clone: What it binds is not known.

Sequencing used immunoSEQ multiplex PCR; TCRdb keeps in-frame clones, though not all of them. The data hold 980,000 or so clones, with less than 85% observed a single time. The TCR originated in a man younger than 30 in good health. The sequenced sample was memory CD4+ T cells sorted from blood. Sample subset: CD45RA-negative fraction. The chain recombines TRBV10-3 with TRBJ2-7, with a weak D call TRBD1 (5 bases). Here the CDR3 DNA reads TGTGCCATCAGTGGTCAGGGTGGGGCCTACGAGCAGTACTTC. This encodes CAISGQGGAYEQYF.